One sample yielded the 2 T cell receptor beta chains listed below, sequenced in a study of blood T cell repertoires in COVID-19. Repertoires were generated with immunoSEQ multiplex PCR, while TCRdb's copy carries only in-frame clones and drops some. This table holds 60,000 to 65,000 clones, roughly 80% found once. The sample comprised peripheral blood. These receptor sequences come from a man aged 45 to 65 with COVID-19, enrolled during active disease.

This clone was counted many times. V is TRBV5-1 and J is TRBJ2-7; D may be TRBD1 (5 bases). In germline, CDR1 is SGHRS, CDR2 YFSETQ. This CDR3 has 13 amino acids. V was trimmed by 5 bases and J by 2 bases, leaving 11 bases between them. The CDR3 region is CASRGEVPYEQYF. In DNA form, the CDR3 reads TGCGCCAGCAGAGGGGAAGTGCCCTACGAGCAGTACTTC.

The gene calls are TRBV5-4 and TRBJ1-5, with 11 bases aligning to TRBD1. Germline CDR1 reads SGHNT; CDR2 reads YYREEE (reference sequence). CDR3 length: 16 amino acids. After removal of 3 bases from V and 4 bases from J, the junction contained 6 bases not matched to a gene. The CDR3 sequence is CASSYTGTGGNQPQHF. CDR3 coding DNA: TGTGCCAGCAGCTATACCGGGACAGGGGGTAATCAGCCCCAGCATTTT.